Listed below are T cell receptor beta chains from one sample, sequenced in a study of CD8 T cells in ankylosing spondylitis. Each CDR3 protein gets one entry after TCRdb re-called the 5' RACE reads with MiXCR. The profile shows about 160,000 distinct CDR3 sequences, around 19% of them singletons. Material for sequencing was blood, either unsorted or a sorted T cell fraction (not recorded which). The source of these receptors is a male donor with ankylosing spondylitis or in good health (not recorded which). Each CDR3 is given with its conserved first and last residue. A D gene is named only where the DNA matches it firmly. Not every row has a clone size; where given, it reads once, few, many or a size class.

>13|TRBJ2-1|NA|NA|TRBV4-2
TGTGCCAGCAGCCAAGGGGACTCCAATGAGCAGTTCTTC
CASSQGDSNEQFF
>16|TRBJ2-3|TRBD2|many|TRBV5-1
TGCGCCAGCAGCTTGGCTAGCGGAGGAACAGCGGATACGCAGTATTTT
CASSLASGGTADTQYF
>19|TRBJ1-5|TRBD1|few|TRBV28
TGTGCCAGCAGTTTATCGGGAGGGGGCTCATATACGAGCAATCAGCCCCAGCATTTT
CASSLSGGGSYTSNQPQHF
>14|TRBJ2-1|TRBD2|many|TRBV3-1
TGTGCCAGCAGTTGGACTAGCGACTACAATGAGCAGTTCTTC
CASSWTSDYNEQFF
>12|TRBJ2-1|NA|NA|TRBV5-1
TGCGCCAGCAGCCCCAACTTGGGAGAGCAGTTCTTC
CASSPNLGEQFF
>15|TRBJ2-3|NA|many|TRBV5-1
TGCGCCAGCAGCTTGGAGGGGGGAGTCGCAGATACGCAGTATTTT
CASSLEGGVADTQYF
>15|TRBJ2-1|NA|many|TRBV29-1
TGCAGCGTCAGGGACCCTTCTGTGTCCTACAATGAGCAGTTCTTC
CSVRDPSVSYNEQFF
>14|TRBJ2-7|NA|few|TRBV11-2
TGTGCCAGCAGCCGACTGGGACTCCTCTACGAGCAGTACTTC
CASSRLGLLYEQYF
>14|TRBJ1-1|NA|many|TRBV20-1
TGCAGTGCTAGAGGGGGTCAGTGGGGCACTGAAGCTTTCTTT
CSARGGQWGTEAFF
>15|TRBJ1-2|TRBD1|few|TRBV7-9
TGTGCCAGCAGCCGAGGCGGACAGGCGCTCTATGGCTACACCTTC
CASSRGGQALYGYTF
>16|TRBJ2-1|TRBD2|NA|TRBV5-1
TGCGCCAGCAGCTGGCCCCTAGCGGGGGCCTACAATGAGCAGTTCTTC
CASSWPLAGAYNEQFF
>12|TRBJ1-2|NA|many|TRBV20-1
TGCAGTGCCTGGACGGAAACTTATGGCTACACCTTC
CSAWTETYGYTF
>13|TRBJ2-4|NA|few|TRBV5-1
TGCGCCAGCAGCTTGGACCCCGCAAACATTCAGTACTTC
CASSLDPANIQYF
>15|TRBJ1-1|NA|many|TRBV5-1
TGCGCCAGCAGCTCCGGTTCCGGGATAGGGACTGAAGCTTTCTTT
CASSSGSGIGTEAFF
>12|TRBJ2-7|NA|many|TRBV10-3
TGTGCCATCAGTGAGTCGCCGGCCGAGCAGTACTTC
CAISESPAEQYF
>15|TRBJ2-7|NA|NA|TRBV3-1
TGTGCCACCAGCCCAGACAGGTATCCTACCTACGAGCAGTACTTC
CATSPDRYPTYEQYF
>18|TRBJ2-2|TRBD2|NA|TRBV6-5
TGTGCCAGCAGTTACTCTGCTAGCGGGAGCGTTGGCACCGGGGAGCTGTTTTTT
CASSYSASGSVGTGELFF
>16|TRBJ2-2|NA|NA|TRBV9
TGTGCCAGCAGCGTAGATCAGGGCGGTTACACCGGGGAGCTGTTTTTT
CASSVDQGGYTGELFF
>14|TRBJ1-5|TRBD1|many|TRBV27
TGTGCCAGCACTCTGACAGGGGGCGGCCAGCCCCAGCATTTT
CASTLTGGGQPQHF
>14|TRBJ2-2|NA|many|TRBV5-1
TGCGCCAGCAGTACCGACAGGAGCACCGGGGAGCTGTTTTTT
CASSTDRSTGELFF
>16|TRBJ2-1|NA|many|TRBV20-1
TGCAGTGCCTCTACCTCACTAGATCCCCCCTTAAATGAGCAGTTCTTC
CSASTSLDPPLNEQFF
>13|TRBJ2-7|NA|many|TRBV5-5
TGTGCCAGCAGCTTGAGGCAGAGCTACGAGCAGTACTTC
CASSLRQSYEQYF
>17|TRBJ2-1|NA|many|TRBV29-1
TGCAGCGTTGAACCCTTGGGGGCTGACTCCCTAAACAATGAGCAGTTCTTC
CSVEPLGADSLNNEQFF
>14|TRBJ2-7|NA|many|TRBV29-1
TGCAGCGTTGAAGTGACAGGAGTGTCCTACGAGCAGTACTTC
CSVEVTGVSYEQYF
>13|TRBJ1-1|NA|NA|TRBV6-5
TGTGCCATCAGTTACTCACCGAACACTGAAGCTTTCTTT
CAISYSPNTEAFF
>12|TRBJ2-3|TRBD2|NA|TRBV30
TGTGCCTGGGAGCGGGATTCAGATACGCAGTATTTT
CAWERDSDTQYF
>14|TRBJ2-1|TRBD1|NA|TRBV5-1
TGCGCCAGCTCTGGACAGGGGGCCTACAATGAGCAGTTCTTC
CASSGQGAYNEQFF
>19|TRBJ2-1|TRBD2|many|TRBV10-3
TGTGCCATCAGAGGCTATCAGACTAGCGGGGGTAGCTCCTACAATGAGCAGTTCTTC
CAIRGYQTSGGSSYNEQFF
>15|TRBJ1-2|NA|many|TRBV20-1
TGCAGTGCTAGTTTTGGCGGAGGGGAAGGGGATGGCTACACCTTC
CSASFGGGEGDGYTF
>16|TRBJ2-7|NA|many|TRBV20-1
TGCAGTGCTAGTCTTCGGGCAGGGTTCGTGGGCTACGAGCAGTACTTC
CSASLRAGFVGYEQYF
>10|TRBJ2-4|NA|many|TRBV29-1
TGCAGCGTTGAGGCGGGGACGAGGTACTTC
CSVEAGTRYF
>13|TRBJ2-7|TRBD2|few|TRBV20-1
TGCAGTGCCAGTCTAGCGGGAAGCTACGAGCAGTACTTC
CSASLAGSYEQYF
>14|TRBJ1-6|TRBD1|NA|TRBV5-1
TGCGCCAGTTCAGGGGGCTCCAATAATTCACCCCTCCACTTT
CASSGGSNNSPLHF
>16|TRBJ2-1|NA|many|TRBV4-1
TGCGCCAGCAGCCAGTTAGATATTATTTCCTACAATGAGCAGTTCTTC
CASSQLDIISYNEQFF
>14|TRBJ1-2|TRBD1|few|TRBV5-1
TGCGCCAGCAGCTGGGGACAGAGAACATATGGCTACACCTTC
CASSWGQRTYGYTF
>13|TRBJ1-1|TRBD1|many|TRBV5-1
TGCGCCAGCAGCACAGGGGTGTTATCTGAAGCTTTCTTT
CASSTGVLSEAFF
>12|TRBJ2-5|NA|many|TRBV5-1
TGCGCCAGCAGCGTCCGGCGGGAGACCCAGTACTTC
CASSVRRETQYF
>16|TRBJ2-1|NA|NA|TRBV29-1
TGCAGCGTTGAAGATATGCAGGGGAGGTTGCTCAATGAACAGTTCTTC
CSVEDMQGRLLNEQFF
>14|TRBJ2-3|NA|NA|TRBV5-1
TGCGTCAGCAGCTTGGGCACCAGCACAGATACGCAGTATTTT
CVSSLGTSTDTQYF
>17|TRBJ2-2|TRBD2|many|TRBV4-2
TGTGCCAGCAGCCATCATGGGGCTAGCGGAAACACCGGGGAGCTGTTTTTT
CASSHHGASGNTGELFF
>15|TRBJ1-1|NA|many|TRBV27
TGTGCCAGCAGTTTTGGGATGGGGGTGAACACTGAAGCTTTCTTT
CASSFGMGVNTEAFF
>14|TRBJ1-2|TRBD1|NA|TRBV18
TGTGCCAGCTCAGAAGGACAGGGTGTTTATGGCTACACCTTC
CASSEGQGVYGYTF
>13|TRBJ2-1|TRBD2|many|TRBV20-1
TGCAGTGCTCTAGCGGGGGTTTCTTTGGAGCAGTTCTTC
CSALAGVSLEQFF
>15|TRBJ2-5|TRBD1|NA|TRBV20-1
TGCAGTGCTACACCGGGACAGGGGAGCCAAGAGACCCAGTACTTC
CSATPGQGSQETQYF
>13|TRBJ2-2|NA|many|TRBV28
TGTGCCAGCAGTTCCGGGGCCACCGGGGAGCTGTTTTTT
CASSSGATGELFF
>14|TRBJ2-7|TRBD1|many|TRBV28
TGTGCCAGCAGTTTAATCGGGACAGGCTACGAGCAGTACTTC
CASSLIGTGYEQYF
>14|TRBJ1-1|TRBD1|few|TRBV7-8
TGTGCCAGCAGCTTCGGACAGGGACCCACTGAAGCTTTCTTT
CASSFGQGPTEAFF